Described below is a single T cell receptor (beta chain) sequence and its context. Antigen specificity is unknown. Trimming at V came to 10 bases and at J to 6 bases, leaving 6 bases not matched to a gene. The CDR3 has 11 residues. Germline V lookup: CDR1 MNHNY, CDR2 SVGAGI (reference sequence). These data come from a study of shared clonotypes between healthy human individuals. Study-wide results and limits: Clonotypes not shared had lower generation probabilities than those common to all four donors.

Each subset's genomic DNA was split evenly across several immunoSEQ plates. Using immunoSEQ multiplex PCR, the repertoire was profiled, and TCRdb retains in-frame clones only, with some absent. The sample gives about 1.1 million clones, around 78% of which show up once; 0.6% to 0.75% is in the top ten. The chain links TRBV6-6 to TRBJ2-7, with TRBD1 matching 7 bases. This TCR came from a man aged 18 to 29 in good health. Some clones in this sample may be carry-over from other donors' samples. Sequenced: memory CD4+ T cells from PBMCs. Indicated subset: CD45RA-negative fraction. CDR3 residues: CATKGAGEQYF. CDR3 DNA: TGTGCCACCAAGGGGGCTGGCGAGCAGTACTTC.